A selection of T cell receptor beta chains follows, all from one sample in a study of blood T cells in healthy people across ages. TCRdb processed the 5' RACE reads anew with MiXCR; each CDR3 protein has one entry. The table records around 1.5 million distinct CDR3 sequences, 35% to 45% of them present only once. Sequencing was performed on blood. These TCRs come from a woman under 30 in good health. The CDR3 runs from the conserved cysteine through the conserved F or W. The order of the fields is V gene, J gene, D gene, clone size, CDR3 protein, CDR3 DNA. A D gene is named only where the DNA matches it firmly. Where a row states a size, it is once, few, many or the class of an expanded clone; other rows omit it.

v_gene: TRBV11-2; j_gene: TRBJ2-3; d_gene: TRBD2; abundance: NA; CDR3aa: CASSLGGGESTDTQYF; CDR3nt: TGTGCCAGCAGCCTTGGTGGGGGGGAAAGCACAGATACGCAGTATTTT
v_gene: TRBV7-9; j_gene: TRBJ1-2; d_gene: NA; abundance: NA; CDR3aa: CASSPPKEGDYGYTF; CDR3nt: TGTGCCAGCAGCCCCCCCAAGGAGGGAGACTATGGCTACACCTTC
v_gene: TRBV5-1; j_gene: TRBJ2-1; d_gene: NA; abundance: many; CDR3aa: CASSLEGDNLNEQFF; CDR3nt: TGCGCCAGCAGCTTGGAGGGGGACAACTTGAATGAGCAGTTCTTC
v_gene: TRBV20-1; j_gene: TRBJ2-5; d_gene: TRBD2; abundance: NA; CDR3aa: CSASPGRAEETQYF; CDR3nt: TGCAGTGCTAGTCCCGGGAGGGCCGAGGAGACCCAGTACTTC
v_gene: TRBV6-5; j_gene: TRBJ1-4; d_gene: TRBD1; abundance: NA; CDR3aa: CASSYRDRGPANEKLFF; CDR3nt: TGTGCCAGCAGTTACCGGGATAGGGGGCCAGCTAATGAAAAACTGTTTTTT
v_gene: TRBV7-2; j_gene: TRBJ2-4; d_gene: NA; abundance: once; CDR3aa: CASSIPLGEQYF; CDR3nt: TGTGCCAGCAGCATTCCCCTGGGAGAGCAGTACTTC
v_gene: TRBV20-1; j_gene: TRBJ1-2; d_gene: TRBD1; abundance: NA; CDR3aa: CSAHTGGGNYGYTF; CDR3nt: TGCAGTGCTCATACAGGGGGTGGTAACTATGGCTACACCTTC
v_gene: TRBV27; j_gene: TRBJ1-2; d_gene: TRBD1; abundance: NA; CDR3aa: CASTLVPGTDYYGYTF; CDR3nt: TGTGCCAGCACCCTAGTCCCCGGGACAGATTATTATGGCTACACCTTC
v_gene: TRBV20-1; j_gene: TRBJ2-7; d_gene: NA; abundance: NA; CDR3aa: CSAIGLVSYEQYF; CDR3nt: TGCAGTGCTATCGGGTTGGTCTCCTACGAGCAGTACTTC
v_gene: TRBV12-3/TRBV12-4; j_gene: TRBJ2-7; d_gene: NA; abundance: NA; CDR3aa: CASSGGVGQYF; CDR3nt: TGTGCCAGCAGCGGTGGGGTGGGGCAGTACTTC
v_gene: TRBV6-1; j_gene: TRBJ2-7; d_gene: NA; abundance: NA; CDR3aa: CASSEGRALYEQYF; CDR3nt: TGTGCCAGCAGTGAAGGCCGGGCTTTATACGAGCAGTACTTC
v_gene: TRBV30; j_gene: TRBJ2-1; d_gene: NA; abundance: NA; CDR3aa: CAWSVQLEGDEQFF; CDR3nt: TGTGCCTGGAGTGTACAGTTGGAAGGGGATGAGCAGTTCTTC
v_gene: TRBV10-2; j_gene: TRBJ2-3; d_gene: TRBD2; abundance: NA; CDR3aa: CASGLAGGVDTQYF; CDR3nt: TGCGCCAGCGGCTTAGCGGGAGGGGTGGATACGCAGTATTTT
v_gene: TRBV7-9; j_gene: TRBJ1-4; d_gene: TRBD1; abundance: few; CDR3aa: CASSAFGQGTNEKLFF; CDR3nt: TGTGCCAGCAGCGCCTTCGGACAGGGGACTAATGAAAAACTGTTTTTT
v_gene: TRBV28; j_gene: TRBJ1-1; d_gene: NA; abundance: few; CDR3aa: CASSSLFDRLDTEAFF; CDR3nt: TGTGCCAGCAGTTCCCTGTTCGACCGCCTGGACACTGAAGCTTTCTTT
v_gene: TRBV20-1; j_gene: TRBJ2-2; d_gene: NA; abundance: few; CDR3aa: CSASLFANTGELFF; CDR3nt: TGCAGTGCTAGCCTATTCGCGAACACCGGGGAGCTGTTTTTT
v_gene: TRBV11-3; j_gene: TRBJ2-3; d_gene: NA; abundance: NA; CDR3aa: CASSLGQASDTQYF; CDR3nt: TGTGCCAGCAGTTTGGGGCAGGCATCGGATACGCAGTATTTT
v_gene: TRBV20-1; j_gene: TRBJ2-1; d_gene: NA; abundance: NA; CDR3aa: CSVGKGDLSYNEQFF; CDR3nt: TGCAGTGTGGGGAAGGGAGATTTGTCCTACAATGAGCAGTTCTTC
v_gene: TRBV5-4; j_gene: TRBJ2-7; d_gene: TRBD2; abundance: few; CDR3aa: CASSLAWASGTYYEQYF; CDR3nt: TGTGCCAGCAGCTTGGCCTGGGCTAGCGGGACCTATTACGAGCAGTACTTC
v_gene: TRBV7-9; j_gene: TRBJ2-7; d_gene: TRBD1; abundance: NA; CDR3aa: CASSLVPDGIHRGFEQYF; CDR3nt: TGTGCCAGCAGCTTAGTTCCCGATGGGATTCACAGGGGATTCGAGCAGTACTTC
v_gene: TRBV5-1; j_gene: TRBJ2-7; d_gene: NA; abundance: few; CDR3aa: CASSLAAQSYEQYF; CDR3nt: TGCGCCAGCAGCTTGGCGGCCCAGTCCTACGAGCAGTACTTC
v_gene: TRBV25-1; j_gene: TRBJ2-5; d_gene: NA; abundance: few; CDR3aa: CASSKRTDQETQYF; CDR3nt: TGTGCCAGCAGTAAACGGACAGATCAAGAGACCCAGTACTTC
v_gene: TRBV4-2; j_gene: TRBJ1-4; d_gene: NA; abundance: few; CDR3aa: CASSQESYGETEKLFF; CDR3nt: TGTGCCAGCAGCCAAGAGAGTTACGGGGAAACTGAAAAACTGTTTTTT
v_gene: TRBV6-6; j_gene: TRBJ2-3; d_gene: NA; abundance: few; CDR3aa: CASRGASHTDTQYF; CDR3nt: TGTGCCAGCAGAGGGGCATCCCACACAGATACGCAGTATTTT
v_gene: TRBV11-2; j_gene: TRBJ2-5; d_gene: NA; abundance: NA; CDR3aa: CASSHWAQETQYF; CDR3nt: TGTGCCAGCAGCCACTGGGCCCAAGAGACCCAGTACTTC
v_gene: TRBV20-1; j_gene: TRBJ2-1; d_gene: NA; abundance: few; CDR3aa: CSASPSSYNEQFF; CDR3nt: TGCAGTGCTAGCCCGAGCTCCTACAATGAGCAGTTCTTC
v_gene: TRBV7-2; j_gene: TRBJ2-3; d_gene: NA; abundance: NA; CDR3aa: CASSLIATDTQYF; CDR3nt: TGTGCCAGCAGCTTAATCGCGACAGATACGCAGTATTTT
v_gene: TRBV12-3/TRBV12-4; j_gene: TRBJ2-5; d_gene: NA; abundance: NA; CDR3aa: CASSLGILSGEQYF; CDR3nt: TGTGCCAGCAGTTTGGGCATCTTGAGCGGTGAGCAGTACTTC
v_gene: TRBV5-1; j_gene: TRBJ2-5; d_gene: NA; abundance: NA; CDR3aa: CASSFFQETQYF; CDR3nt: TGCGCCAGCAGCTTTTTCCAAGAGACCCAGTACTTC
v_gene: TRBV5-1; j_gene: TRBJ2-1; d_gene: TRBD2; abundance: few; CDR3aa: CASSLQAGDEQFF; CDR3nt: TGCGCCAGCAGCTTGCAAGCGGGAGATGAGCAGTTCTTC
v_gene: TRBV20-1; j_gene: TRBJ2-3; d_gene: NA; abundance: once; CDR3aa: CSARDGPPGDTQYF; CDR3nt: TGCAGTGCTAGAGACGGCCCACCTGGAGATACGCAGTATTTT
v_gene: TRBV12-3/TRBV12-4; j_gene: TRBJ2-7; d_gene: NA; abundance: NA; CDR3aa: CASSLVPLGFEVYEQYF; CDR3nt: TGTGCCAGCAGTTTAGTACCTTTAGGATTCGAAGTATATGAGCAGTACTTC
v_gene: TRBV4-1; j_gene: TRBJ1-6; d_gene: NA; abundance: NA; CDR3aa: CASSQVLSSPLHF; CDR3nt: TGCGCCAGCAGCCAAGTCTTAAGTTCACCCCTCCACTTT
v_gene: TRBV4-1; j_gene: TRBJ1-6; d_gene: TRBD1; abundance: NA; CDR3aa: CASSQFGAGGSSYNSPLHF; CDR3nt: TGCGCCAGCAGCCAATTTGGGGCAGGGGGAAGCTCCTATAATTCACCCCTCCACTTT
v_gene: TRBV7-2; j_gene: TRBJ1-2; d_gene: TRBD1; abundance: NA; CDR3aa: CASSPLRDRVSYGYTF; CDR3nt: TGTGCCAGCAGCCCACTCCGGGACAGGGTGTCCTATGGCTACACCTTC
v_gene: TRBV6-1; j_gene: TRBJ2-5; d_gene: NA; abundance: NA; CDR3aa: CASSESRTAVQETQYF; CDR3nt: TGTGCCAGCAGTGAGTCCCGGACGGCAGTTCAAGAGACCCAGTACTTC
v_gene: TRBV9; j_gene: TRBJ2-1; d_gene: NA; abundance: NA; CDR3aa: CARSAGNLNYNEQFF; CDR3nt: TGTGCCCGCAGCGCCGGTAACCTAAACTACAATGAGCAGTTCTTC
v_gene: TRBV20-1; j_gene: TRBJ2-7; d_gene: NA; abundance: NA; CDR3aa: CSAQDDSYNEQYF; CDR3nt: TGCAGTGCTCAGGACGACTCCTACAATGAGCAGTACTTC
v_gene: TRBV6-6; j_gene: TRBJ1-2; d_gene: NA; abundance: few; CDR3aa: CASSYPGEVRGYTF; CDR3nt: TGTGCCAGCAGTTACCCAGGGGAGGTACGCGGCTACACCTTC
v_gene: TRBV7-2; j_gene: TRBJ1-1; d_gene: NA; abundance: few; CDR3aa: CASSLNMDRNTEAFF; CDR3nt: TGTGCCAGCAGCTTAAATATGGACAGAAACACTGAAGCTTTCTTT